Listed below are T cell receptor beta chains from one sample, sequenced in a study of identical twins. TCRdb re-called the 5' RACE reads through MiXCR, storing one row per CDR3 protein. Of 400,000 or so distinct CDR3 sequences in the sample, approximately 8.8% were seen once. Source material: naive T cells sorted from blood. These receptors came from a woman aged 45-65 years in good health. Each CDR3 is given with its conserved first and last residue. The D gene is left open where the match is weak.

d_gene	v_gene	j_gene	CDR3aa
NA	TRBV5-5	TRBJ2-1	CASSLGGLGGRYNEQFF
TRBD2	TRBV7-2	TRBJ2-1	CASSTLGLAGSYNEQFF
TRBD2	TRBV6-2/TRBV6-3	TRBJ2-7	CASSRSGSSYEQYF
TRBD2	TRBV29-1	TRBJ2-3	CSVAELAGGPYTQYF
NA	TRBV7-9	TRBJ1-2	CASSITSGSGYTF
NA	TRBV7-9	TRBJ2-5	CASSLDMGAFQETQYF
TRBD2	TRBV7-2	TRBJ2-7	CASSLVASGSHEQYF
NA	TRBV27	TRBJ2-1	CASSSFGYNEQFF
TRBD2	TRBV5-1	TRBJ2-3	CASSLWEREGGTDTQYF
NA	TRBV5-1	TRBJ1-3	CASSPQGLSGNTIYF
NA	TRBV29-1	TRBJ2-2	CSALRKGHINTGELFF
TRBD1	TRBV28	TRBJ1-2	CASGPGQQYGYTF
NA	TRBV29-1	TRBJ2-3	CSVVPGGTDTQYF
NA	TRBV7-2	TRBJ2-5	CASSRGTGKETQYF
NA	TRBV12-3/TRBV12-4	TRBJ1-1	CASSLGGHSEAFF
TRBD1	TRBV6-1	TRBJ2-3	CASSEGWDRGPDTQYF
NA	TRBV12-3/TRBV12-4	TRBJ2-1	CASSLGRDYEQFF
NA	TRBV18	TRBJ2-5	CASSPPGTAQETQYF
NA	TRBV2	TRBJ1-4	CASLVPTNEKLFF
NA	TRBV20-1	TRBJ1-1	CSARVPLSTGEAFF
NA	TRBV29-1	TRBJ1-2	CSAVGPLGYTF
NA	TRBV29-1	TRBJ1-1	CSANRVSTFF
TRBD1	TRBV20-1	TRBJ1-4	CSARPGQGNYEKLFF
TRBD1	TRBV7-2	TRBJ1-3	CASSRDRAGGNTIYF
NA	TRBV10-2	TRBJ1-5	CASSDRRGNQPQHF
NA	TRBV2	TRBJ1-4	CASQRFEKLFF
TRBD2	TRBV20-1	TRBJ2-5	CSASLKAGDRQETQYF
NA	TRBV7-9	TRBJ1-1	CASSLTRSTEAFF
NA	TRBV3-1	TRBJ2-1	CASSQVPSSYNEQFF
NA	TRBV29-1	TRBJ1-1	CSVEDGQLNTEAFF
TRBD1	TRBV12-3/TRBV12-4	TRBJ1-2	CASSLSQTGVGGYTF
TRBD2	TRBV6-6	TRBJ2-3	CASVGWEGRGDTQYF
NA	TRBV20-1	TRBJ2-7	CSAPPRETTPYEQYF
NA	TRBV18	TRBJ2-2	CASSRKEGGTGELFF
NA	TRBV20-1	TRBJ2-1	CSARASSSYNEQFF
NA	TRBV12-3/TRBV12-4	TRBJ2-5	CASTQGQETQYF
NA	TRBV29-1	TRBJ1-1	CSVDGGKNTEAFF
NA	TRBV5-1	TRBJ2-1	CASSLWQGPYNEQFF
NA	TRBV5-1	TRBJ2-2	CASMPASVTGELFF
NA	TRBV6-5	TRBJ1-5	CASSYSSAENQPQHF